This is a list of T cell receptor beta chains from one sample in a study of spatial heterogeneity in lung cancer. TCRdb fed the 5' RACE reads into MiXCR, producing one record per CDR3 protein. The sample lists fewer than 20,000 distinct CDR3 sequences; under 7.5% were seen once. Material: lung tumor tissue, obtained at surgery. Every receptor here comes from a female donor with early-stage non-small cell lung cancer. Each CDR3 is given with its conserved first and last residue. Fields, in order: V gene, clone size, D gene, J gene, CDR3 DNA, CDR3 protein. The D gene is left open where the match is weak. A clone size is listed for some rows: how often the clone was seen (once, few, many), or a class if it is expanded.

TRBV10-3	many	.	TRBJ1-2	TGTGCCATCAGTGAGTCCGCGGCTGGTGGCTACACCTTC	CAISESAAGGYTF
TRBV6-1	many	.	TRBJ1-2	TGTGCCAGCAGTGATAGGTACGGCTATGGCTACACCTTC	CASSDRYGYGYTF
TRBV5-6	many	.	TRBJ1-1	TGTGCCAGCAGCCCTAATTTCAGGTATACTGAAGCTTTCTTT	CASSPNFRYTEAFF
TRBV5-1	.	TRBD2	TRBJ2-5	TGCGCCAGCAGCTCGGGACTAGCGGGGGCCTCCCAAGAGACCCAGTACTTC	CASSSGLAGASQETQYF
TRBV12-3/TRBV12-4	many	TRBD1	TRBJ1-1	TGTGCCAGCAGGGCTGACAGGGGAGGGACTGAAGCTTTCTTT	CASRADRGGTEAFF
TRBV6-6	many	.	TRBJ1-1	TGTGCCAGCAGAGGGGAAATGAACACTGAAGCTTTCTTT	CASRGEMNTEAFF
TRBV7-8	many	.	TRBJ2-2	TGTGCCCTGGCGGCAGCCCCGAACACCGGGGAGCTGTTTTTT	CALAAAPNTGELFF
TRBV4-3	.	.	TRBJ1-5	TGCGCCAGCAGCCAAGATGCGGCAGGAGGACGGAATCAGCCCCAGCATTTT	CASSQDAAGGRNQPQHF
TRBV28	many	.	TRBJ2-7	TGTGCCAGCACTCAGTCGCTAGGGTACGAGCAGTACTTC	CASTQSLGYEQYF
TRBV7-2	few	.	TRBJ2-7	TGTGCCAGCAGCTTAACCAGCTACGAGCAGTACTTC	CASSLTSYEQYF
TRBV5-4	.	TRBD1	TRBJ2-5	TGTGCCAGCAGCTTAGGACAGGGCGGAAAAGAGACCCAGTACTTC	CASSLGQGGKETQYF
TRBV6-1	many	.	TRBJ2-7	TGTGCCAGCACCGCGGACGGGACGGAGAGAAAGCAGTACTTC	CASTADGTERKQYF
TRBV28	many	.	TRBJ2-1	TGTGCCAGCAGTCCTACCGGGACATTCGCCTACAATGAGCAGTTCTTC	CASSPTGTFAYNEQFF
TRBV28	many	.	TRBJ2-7	TGTGCCAGCATAGGGGGGGGACAGGTTACCTACGAGCAGTACTTC	CASIGGGQVTYEQYF
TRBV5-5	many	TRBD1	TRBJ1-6	TGTGCCAGCAGCTTGGACGGACAGGGGGGTAATTCACCCCTCCACTTT	CASSLDGQGGNSPLHF
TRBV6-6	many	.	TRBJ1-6	TGTGCCAGCACCCCCCGACATGGGCCTAATTCACCCCTCCACTTT	CASTPRHGPNSPLHF